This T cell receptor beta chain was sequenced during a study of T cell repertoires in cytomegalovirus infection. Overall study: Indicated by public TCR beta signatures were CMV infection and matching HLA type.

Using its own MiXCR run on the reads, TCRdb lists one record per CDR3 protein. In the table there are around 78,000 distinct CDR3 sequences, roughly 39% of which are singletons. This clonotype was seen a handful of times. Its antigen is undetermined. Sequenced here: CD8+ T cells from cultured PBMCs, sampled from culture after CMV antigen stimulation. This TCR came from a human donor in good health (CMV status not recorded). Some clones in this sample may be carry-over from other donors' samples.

CDR3 sequence (DNA): TGTGCCAGCACGCCCAGCTTTGAGGAGAAGATCTTCGAGACCCAGTACTTC. As protein: CASTPSFEEKIFETQYF. The chain uses TRBV7-2 and TRBJ2-5; D not certain. With 7 bases removed from V and 5 bases from J, the gap between germline ends came to 26 bases. Germline loops: CDR1 SGHTA, CDR2 FQGNSA. CDR3 length equals 17 residues.